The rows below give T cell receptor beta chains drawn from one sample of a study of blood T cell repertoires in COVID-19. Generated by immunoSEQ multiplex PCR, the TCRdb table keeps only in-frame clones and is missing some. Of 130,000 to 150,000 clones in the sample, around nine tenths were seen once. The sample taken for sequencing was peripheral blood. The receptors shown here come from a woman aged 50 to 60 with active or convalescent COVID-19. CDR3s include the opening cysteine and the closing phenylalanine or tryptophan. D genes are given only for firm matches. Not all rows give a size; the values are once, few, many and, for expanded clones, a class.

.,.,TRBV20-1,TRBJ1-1,CSASYWASNTEAFF,TGCAGTGCTAGTTATTGGGCCTCGAACACTGAAGCTTTCTTT
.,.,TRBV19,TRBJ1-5,CASSSFGSNQPQHF,TGTGCCAGTAGTTCTTTCGGTAGCAATCAGCCCCAGCATTTT
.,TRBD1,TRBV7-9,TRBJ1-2,CASSLGQGEKLRGYTF,TGTGCCAGCAGCTTGGGACAGGGAGAAAAATTGCGCGGCTACACCTTC
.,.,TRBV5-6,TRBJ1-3,CASSLRGGNTIYF,TGTGCCAGCAGCTTGCGCGGCGGAAACACCATATATTTT
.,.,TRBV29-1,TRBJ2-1,CSVVGDYNEQFF,TGCAGCGTTGTAGGGGACTACAATGAGCAGTTCTTC
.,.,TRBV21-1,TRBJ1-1,CASSNKTRRYNTEAFF,TGTGCCAGCAGCAATAAAACACGGAGATACAACACTGAAGCTTTCTTT
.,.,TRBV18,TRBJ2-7,CASSPPVGGQYF,TGTGCCAGCTCACCACCTGTGGGGGGGCAGTACTTC
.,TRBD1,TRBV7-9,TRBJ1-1,CASSLGAQGATEAFF,TGTGCCAGCAGCTTAGGCGCACAGGGGGCTACTGAAGCTTTCTTT
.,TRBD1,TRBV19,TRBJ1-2,CASSKQGALEVNGYTF,TGTGCCAGTAGTAAACAGGGGGCGCTTGAAGTAAATGGCTACACCTTC
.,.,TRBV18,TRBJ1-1,CASSPDSGTEAFF,TGTGCCAGCTCACCAGATTCGGGCACTGAAGCTTTCTTT
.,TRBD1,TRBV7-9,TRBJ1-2,CASTSPGQIYGYTF,TGTGCCAGCACCTCTCCGGGACAGATCTATGGCTACACCTTC
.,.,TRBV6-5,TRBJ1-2,CASSDADRASGGYTF,TGTGCCAGCAGCGACGCCGACCGCGCTTCGGGAGGCTACACCTTC
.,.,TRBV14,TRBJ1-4,CASSGGLGGTATNEKLFF,TGTGCCAGCAGCGGCGGGTTGGGAGGAACCGCAACTAATGAAAAACTGTTTTTT
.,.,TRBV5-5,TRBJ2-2,CASSLERYGELFF,TGTGCCAGCAGCTTGGAGAGGTACGGGGAGCTGTTTTTT
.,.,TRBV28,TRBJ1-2,CASSGGFNYGYTF,TGTGCCAGCAGTGGGGGCTTCAACTATGGCTACACCTTC
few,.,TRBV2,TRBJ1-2,CASSLRDYGYTF,TGTGCCAGCAGTCTAAGAGACTATGGCTACACCTTC
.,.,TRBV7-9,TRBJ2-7,CASSLGLRQAGSYEQYF,TGTGCCAGCAGCTTAGGGTTGAGGCAGGCGGGCTCCTACGAGCAGTACTTC
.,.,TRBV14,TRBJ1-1,CASSEQGSVTEAFF,TGTGCCAGCAGCGAACAGGGTAGTGTCACTGAAGCTTTCTTT
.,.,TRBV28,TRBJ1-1,CASSRISYDTEAFF,TGTGCCAGCAGCCGAATCAGTTACGACACTGAAGCTTTCTTT
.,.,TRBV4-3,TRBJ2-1,CASSQIATGHNEQFF,TGCGCCAGCAGCCAAATCGCGACAGGTCACAATGAGCAGTTCTTC
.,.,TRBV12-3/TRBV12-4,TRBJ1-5,CASSSVPQPQHF,TGTGCCAGCAGTTCCGTTCCCCAGCCCCAGCATTTT
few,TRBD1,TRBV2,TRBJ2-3,CASRGQGADTQYF,TGTGCCAGCAGAGGACAGGGAGCCGATACGCAGTATTTT
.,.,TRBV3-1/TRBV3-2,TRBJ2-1,CASRTTSQGEQFF,TGTGCCAGCAGGACAACTAGCCAGGGTGAGCAGTTCTTC
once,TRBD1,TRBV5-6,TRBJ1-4,CASSLRGTGYEKLFF,TGTGCCAGCAGCTTGAGGGGGACAGGGTATGAAAAACTGTTTTTT
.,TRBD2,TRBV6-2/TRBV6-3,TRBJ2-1,CASSPLAGEVEQFF,TGTGCCAGCAGCCCTTTAGCGGGAGAGGTTGAGCAGTTCTTC
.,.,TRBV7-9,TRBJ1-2,CASSLDRVGYTF,TGTGCCAGCAGCTTAGACAGGGTTGGCTACACCTTC
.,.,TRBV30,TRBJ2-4,CAWSTRGGLAKNIQYF,TGTGCCTGGAGCACCAGGGGAGGGTTAGCCAAAAACATTCAGTACTTC
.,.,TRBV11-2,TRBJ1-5,CASSSNPKSPQHF,TGTGCCAGCAGCTCAAACCCTAAATCGCCCCAGCATTTT
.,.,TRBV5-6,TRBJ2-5,CASSGQPQETQYF,TGTGCCAGCAGCGGACAGCCCCAAGAGACCCAGTACTTC
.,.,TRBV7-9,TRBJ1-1,CASSLTQATMNTEAFF,TGTGCCAGCAGCTTAACCCAGGCTACAATGAACACTGAAGCTTTCTTT
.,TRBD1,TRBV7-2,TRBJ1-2,CASSLGRQGRGYTF,TGTGCCAGCAGCTTAGGAAGACAGGGCAGGGGCTACACCTTC